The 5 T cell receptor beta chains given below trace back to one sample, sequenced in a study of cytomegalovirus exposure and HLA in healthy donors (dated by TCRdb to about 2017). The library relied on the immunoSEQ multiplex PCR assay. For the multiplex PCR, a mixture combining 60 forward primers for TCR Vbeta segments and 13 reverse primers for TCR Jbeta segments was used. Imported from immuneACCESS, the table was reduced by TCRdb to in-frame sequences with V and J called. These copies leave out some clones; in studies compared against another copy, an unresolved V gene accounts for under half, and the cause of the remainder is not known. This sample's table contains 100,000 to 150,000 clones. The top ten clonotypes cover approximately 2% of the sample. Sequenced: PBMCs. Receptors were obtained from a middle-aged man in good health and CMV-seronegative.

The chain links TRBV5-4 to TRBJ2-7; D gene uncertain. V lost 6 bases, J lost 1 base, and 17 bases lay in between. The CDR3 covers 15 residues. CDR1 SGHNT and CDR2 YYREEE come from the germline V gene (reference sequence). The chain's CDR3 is CASTDFGRSSYEQYF. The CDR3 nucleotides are TGTGCCAGCACCGATTTTGGCCGGAGTTCCTACGAGCAGTACTTC.

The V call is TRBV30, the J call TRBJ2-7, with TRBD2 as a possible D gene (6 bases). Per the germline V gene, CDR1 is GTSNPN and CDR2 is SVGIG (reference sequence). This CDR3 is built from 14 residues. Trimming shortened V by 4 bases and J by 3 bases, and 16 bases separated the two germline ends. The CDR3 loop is CAWTWDAGNYEQYF. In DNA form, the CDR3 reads TGTGCCTGGACCTGGGACGCGGGGAACTACGAGCAGTACTTC.

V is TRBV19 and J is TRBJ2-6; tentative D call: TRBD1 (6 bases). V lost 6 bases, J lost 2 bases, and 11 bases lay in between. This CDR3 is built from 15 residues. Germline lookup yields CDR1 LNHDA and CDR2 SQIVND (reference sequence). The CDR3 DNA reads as TGTGCCAGTAGCCCGACAGGCCCTGGGGCCAACGTCCTGACTTTC. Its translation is CASSPTGPGANVLTF.

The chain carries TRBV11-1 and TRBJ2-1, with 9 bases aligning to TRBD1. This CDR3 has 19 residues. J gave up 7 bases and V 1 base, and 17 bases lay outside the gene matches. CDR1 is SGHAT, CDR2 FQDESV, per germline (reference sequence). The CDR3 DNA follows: TGTGCCAGCAGCTTAGACGTTCGGAGCACAGGGGGCCGGGGGAATGAGCAGTTCTTC. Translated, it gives CASSLDVRSTGGRGNEQFF.

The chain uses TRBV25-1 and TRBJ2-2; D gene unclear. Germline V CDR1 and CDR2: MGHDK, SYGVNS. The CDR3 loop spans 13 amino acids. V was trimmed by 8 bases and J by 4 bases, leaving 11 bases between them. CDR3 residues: CASAERSTGELFF. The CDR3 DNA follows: TGTGCCAGCGCCGAGCGAAGCACCGGGGAGCTGTTTTTT.